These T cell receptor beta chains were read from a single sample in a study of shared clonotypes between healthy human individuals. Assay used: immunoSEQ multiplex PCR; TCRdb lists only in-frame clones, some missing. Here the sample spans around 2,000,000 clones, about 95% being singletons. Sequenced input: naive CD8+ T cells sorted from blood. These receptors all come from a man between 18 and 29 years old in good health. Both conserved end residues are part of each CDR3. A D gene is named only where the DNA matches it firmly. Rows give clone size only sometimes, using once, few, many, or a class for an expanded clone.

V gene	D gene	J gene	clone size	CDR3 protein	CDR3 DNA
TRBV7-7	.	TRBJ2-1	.	CASSSDTLGSYNEQFF	TGTGCTAGCAGCTCGGACACCCTAGGTTCCTACAATGAGCAGTTCTTC
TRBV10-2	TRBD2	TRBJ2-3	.	CASSLAGPADTQYF	TGCGCCAGCAGCCTAGCGGGTCCGGCAGATACGCAGTATTTT
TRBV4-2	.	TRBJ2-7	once	CASSQGTGLTYEQYF	TGTGCCAGCAGCCAGGGGACGGGACTTACCTACGAGCAGTACTTC
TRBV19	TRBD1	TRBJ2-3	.	CASSSTGTGVNTDTQYF	TGTGCCAGTAGTAGCACCGGGACAGGGGTCAACACAGATACGCAGTATTTT
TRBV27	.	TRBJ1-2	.	CASSLSRAGNYGYTF	TGTGCCAGCAGTTTATCGAGAGCAGGCAACTATGGCTACACCTTC
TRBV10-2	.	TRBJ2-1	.	CASSDSLYNEQFF	TGCGCCAGCAGTGATAGTCTCTACAATGAGCAGTTCTTC
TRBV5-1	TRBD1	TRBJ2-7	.	CASSLSGQGFLEQYF	TGCGCCAGCAGCCTCTCCGGACAGGGGTTTCTCGAGCAGTACTTC
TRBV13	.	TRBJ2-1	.	CASSYTGLAFVQQFF	TGTGCCAGCAGCTACACCGGGCTAGCGTTTGTACAGCAGTTCTTC
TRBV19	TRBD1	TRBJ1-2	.	CASSLDRGNGYTF	TGTGCCAGTAGTCTCGACAGGGGGAATGGCTACACCTTC
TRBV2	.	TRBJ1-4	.	CASRSQGGEEKLFF	TGTGCCAGCAGGTCCCAGGGCGGGGAAGAAAAACTGTTTTTT